This T cell receptor (beta chain) came from a study of beta chain features in type 1 diabetes. As for the study in general: Patients and healthy donors were similar in age, gender and cell yields.

Sequenced material consisted of expressed TCRB transcripts (all of the isolated RNA was reverse transcribed). TCRdb keeps only in-frame clones here, not all; method: immunoSEQ multiplex PCR. Of around 360,000 clones in the sample, around 12% are singletons; the top ten hold 0.0095% to 0.013%. Germline V gives CDR1 MNHEY, CDR2 SMNVEV (reference sequence). The CDR3 consists of 13 residues. V dropped 4 bases and J dropped 9 bases, with 16 bases sitting between them. Of note for this clone: Antigen: not known.

CD45RO/CCR7/CD25/CD127/CD95/CD27 separated CD4+ naive, central memory, regulatory and stem cell-like memory cells by sorting. Study-level findings and limits: Possibly, sequencing cDNA over-represented cells that had high TCR expression levels. Comparison showed that naive, central memory and Treg TCRB repertoires appeared more similar among patients than among healthy donors. Moderate but significant shortening of TCRB CDR3s was recorded in all four CD4+ subsets from Type 1 diabetes patients.

The chain has TRBV27 and TRBJ2-7; D call uncertain. The sample was naive CD4+ T cells from blood. The origin of this receptor is a woman aged 18-35 years with type 1 diabetes. The CDR3: CASSSAGFPSQYF. For the CDR3, the DNA is TGTGCCAGCAGTTCGGCAGGTTTCCCCTCGCAGTACTTC.